The rows below give T cell receptor beta chains drawn from one sample of a study of blood T cell repertoires in COVID-19. Sequencing was performed with immunoSEQ multiplex PCR; in TCRdb, only in-frame clones are kept and a portion is missing. The table lists roughly 250,000 clones, approximately 86% of them singletons. Sequencing input: peripheral blood. The receptors stem from a human donor in a cohort sampled during active COVID-19. Each CDR3 is given with its conserved first and last residue. D genes are given only for firm matches.

V: TRBV10-3
J: TRBJ2-5
D: NA
CDR3: CAINPKGGKETQYF

V: TRBV27
J: TRBJ2-7
D: TRBD1
CDR3: CAPALDRSYEQYF

V: TRBV30
J: TRBJ1-2
D: NA
CDR3: CAWIPTVTRGYTF

V: TRBV5-1
J: TRBJ2-7
D: TRBD1
CDR3: CASDQNRGKSSYEQYF

V: TRBV6-6
J: TRBJ1-5
D: NA
CDR3: CASTRGERVGQPQHF

V: TRBV5-1
J: TRBJ2-3
D: NA
CDR3: CASSGGGSSTDTQYF

V: TRBV5-3
J: TRBJ1-2
D: TRBD1
CDR3: CARSLDRGQYGYTF

V: TRBV28
J: TRBJ2-3
D: TRBD1
CDR3: CASSPGTGTDTQYF

V: TRBV9
J: TRBJ2-7
D: TRBD2
CDR3: CASSVGADGLAVYEQYF

V: TRBV18
J: TRBJ2-4
D: TRBD2
CDR3: CASSPSRVGAGGIQYF

V: TRBV6-2/TRBV6-3
J: TRBJ1-2
D: NA
CDR3: CASSYPQGPRYGYTF

V: TRBV19
J: TRBJ2-5
D: NA
CDR3: CASSSAGRRETQYF

V: TRBV19
J: TRBJ1-5
D: TRBD1
CDR3: CASSLGTVHQPQHF

V: TRBV27
J: TRBJ1-1
D: NA
CDR3: CASSLMGVREAFF

V: TRBV14
J: TRBJ2-1
D: TRBD2
CDR3: CASSPLGTSGEQFF

V: TRBV12-3/TRBV12-4
J: TRBJ2-7
D: NA
CDR3: CASSSNRVEQYF

V: TRBV10-3
J: TRBJ2-7
D: TRBD2
CDR3: CAISATSGRTGAYEQYF

V: TRBV6-1
J: TRBJ1-5
D: NA
CDR3: CASSEFEGNQPQHF

V: TRBV4-2
J: TRBJ2-7
D: NA
CDR3: CASSPRGSVSSYEQYF

V: TRBV11-1
J: TRBJ2-1
D: TRBD2
CDR3: CASSRSLAGGNNEQFF

V: TRBV7-2
J: TRBJ2-1
D: NA
CDR3: CASSQTAQSYNEQFF

V: TRBV27
J: TRBJ1-2
D: TRBD1
CDR3: CASSPRTGWNYGYTF

V: TRBV7-9
J: TRBJ2-5
D: TRBD2
CDR3: CASSLGRGGRETQYF

V: TRBV6-1
J: TRBJ2-5
D: NA
CDR3: CASSEQYQETQYF

V: TRBV6-6
J: TRBJ2-2
D: TRBD2
CDR3: CASSRLAGVLATGELFF

V: TRBV24-1
J: TRBJ2-2
D: TRBD2
CDR3: CATSDYGLRASGKGNTGELFF

V: TRBV28
J: TRBJ2-7
D: NA
CDR3: CASSSGLSYEQYF

V: TRBV10-1
J: TRBJ2-3
D: NA
CDR3: CASSGGYTDTQYF

V: TRBV6-5
J: TRBJ1-5
D: NA
CDR3: CASRAGAFNQPQHF

V: TRBV24-1
J: TRBJ1-2
D: TRBD1
CDR3: CATSGQGGYGYTF

V: TRBV6-5
J: TRBJ1-5
D: NA
CDR3: CASCGQFDQPQHF

V: TRBV7-9
J: TRBJ2-2
D: TRBD1
CDR3: CASSAVQGARTGELFF

V: TRBV19
J: TRBJ2-5
D: TRBD1
CDR3: CASSLQGGQETQYF

V: TRBV5-3
J: TRBJ2-5
D: TRBD2
CDR3: CARSTTSFNQETQYF

V: TRBV12-3/TRBV12-4
J: TRBJ2-7
D: NA
CDR3: CASSFGRSYEQYF

V: TRBV9
J: TRBJ1-2
D: TRBD1
CDR3: CASSAVGQGVIYGYTF

V: TRBV27
J: TRBJ1-5
D: TRBD1
CDR3: CASSRQGSNQPQHF

V: TRBV19
J: TRBJ2-5
D: NA
CDR3: CASSPPDSRRETQYF

V: TRBV2
J: TRBJ2-1
D: TRBD2
CDR3: CASSESGGYNEQFF

V: TRBV25-1
J: TRBJ1-1
D: NA
CDR3: CASTPRHRHTEAFF

V: TRBV10-1
J: TRBJ2-1
D: TRBD2
CDR3: CASSVAGSRYGRGEQFF

V: TRBV18
J: TRBJ2-3
D: TRBD2
CDR3: CASSPGLAGVEVTQYF